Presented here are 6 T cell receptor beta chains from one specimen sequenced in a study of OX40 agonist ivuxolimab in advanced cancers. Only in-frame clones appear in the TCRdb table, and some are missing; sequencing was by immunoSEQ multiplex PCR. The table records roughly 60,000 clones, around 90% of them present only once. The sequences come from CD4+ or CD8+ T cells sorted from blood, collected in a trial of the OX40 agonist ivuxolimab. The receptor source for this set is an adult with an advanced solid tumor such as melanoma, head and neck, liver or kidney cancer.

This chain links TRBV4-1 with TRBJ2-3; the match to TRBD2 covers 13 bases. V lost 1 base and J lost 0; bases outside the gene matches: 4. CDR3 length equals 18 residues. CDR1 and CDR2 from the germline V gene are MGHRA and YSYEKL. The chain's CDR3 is CASSQGSTSGGSTDTQYF. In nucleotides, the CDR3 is TGCGCCAGCAGCCAAGGATCGACTAGCGGGGGGAGCACAGATACGCAGTATTTT.

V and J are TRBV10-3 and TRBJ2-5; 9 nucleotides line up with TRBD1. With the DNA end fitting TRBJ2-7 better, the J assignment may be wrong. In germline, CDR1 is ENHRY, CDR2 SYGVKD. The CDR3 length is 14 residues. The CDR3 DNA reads TGTGCCATCAGTGAGTCGGGACAGGGCTACGAGCAGTACTTC. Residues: CAISESGQGYEQYF.

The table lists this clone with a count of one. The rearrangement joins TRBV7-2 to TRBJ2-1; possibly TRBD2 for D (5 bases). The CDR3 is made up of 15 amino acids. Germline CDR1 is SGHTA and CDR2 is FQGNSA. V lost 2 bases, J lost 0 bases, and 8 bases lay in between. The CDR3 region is CASSLRGSSYNEQFF. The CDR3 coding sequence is TGTGCCAGCAGCTTACGAGGGAGCTCCTACAATGAGCAGTTCTTC.

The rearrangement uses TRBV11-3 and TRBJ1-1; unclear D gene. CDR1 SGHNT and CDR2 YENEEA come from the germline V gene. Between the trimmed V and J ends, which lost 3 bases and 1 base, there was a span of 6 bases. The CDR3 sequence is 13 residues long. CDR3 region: CASSLTPNTEAFF. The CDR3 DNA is TGTGCCAGCAGCTTGACACCGAACACTGAAGCTTTCTTT.

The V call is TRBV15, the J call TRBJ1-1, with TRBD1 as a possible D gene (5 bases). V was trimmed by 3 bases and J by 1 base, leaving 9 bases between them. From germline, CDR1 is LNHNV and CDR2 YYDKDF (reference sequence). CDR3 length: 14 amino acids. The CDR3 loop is CATSSFRENTEAFF. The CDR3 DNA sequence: TGTGCCACCAGCAGCTTCAGGGAGAACACTGAAGCTTTCTTT.

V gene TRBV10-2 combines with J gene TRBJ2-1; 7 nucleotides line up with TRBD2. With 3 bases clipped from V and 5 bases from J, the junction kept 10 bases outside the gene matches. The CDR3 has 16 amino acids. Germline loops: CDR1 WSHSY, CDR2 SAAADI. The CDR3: CASSDRASGENNEQFF. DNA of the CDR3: TGCGCCAGCAGTGATCGGGCCAGCGGGGAAAACAATGAGCAGTTCTTC.